This T cell receptor (beta chain) was sequenced for a study of cytomegalovirus exposure and HLA in healthy donors. It was healthy bone marrow donors who served as donors. The CDR3 totals 16 residues, both ends included. Findings and caveats of the study: Under in vitro conditions, a few CMV-associated chains were confirmed as specific for CMV antigens. There was a cluster of highly shared sequence variants that was likely a sequencing artifact. Reportedly, fewer N-insertions than the roughly 700-donor mean appeared in an Asian-associated ancestry cluster in a later analysis.

In regard to this clone: Its antigen remains unidentified. Because the CDR3's place on the DNA is in doubt, the DNA is left out and the CDR3 is given as listed by TCRdb.

It was with 60 Vbeta and 13 Jbeta primers that the PCR ran. The repertoire was sequenced with immunoSEQ multiplex PCR; TCRdb's copy has only in-frame clones and lacks some. This sample has some 200,000 clones, with over 75% found just once. The sequencing input was PBMCs. V is TRBV21-1 and J is TRBJ2-1; TRBD1 is the table's D call, not checked against the DNA. TRBV21-1 is a pseudogene locus. The receptor comes from a man aged 35 to 55 in good health and CMV-seropositive. The CDR3: CASSQWGQGAQNEQFF.